The clone carrying this T cell receptor (beta chain) was picked up a small number of times. A much more abundant neighbour one base away suggests this may be a read error. This entry comes from a study of molecular identifiers for immune sequencing clone quantification. About the study: The replicates split RNA from roughly 20,000 or 100,000 naive CD8 cells five ways and sequenced four.

The CDR3 contains 13 residues. CDR1 SQVTM and CDR2 ANQGSEA come from the germline V gene. V dropped 6 bases and J dropped 4 bases, with 14 bases sitting between them. Via MiXCR, TCRdb re-called the PCR reads, giving one row per CDR3 protein. The sample consists of 490,000 or so distinct CDR3 sequences, 20% to 25% of them appearing once. The J gene is TRBJ2-3, the V gene TRBV29-1; D is ambiguous. This receptor was identified in a human donor in good health. Some libraries in this study had Jurkat cell RNA spiked in. Specimen: naive CD8+ T cells from blood, with Jurkat cell RNA spiked in. Subset denoted: FACS-sorted CD8+CD4-CCR7+CD45RA+ naive T cells. The CDR3 DNA follows: TGCAGCGTGCCGGAACAGATCCCAGATACGCAGTATTTT. This translates into CSVPEQIPDTQYF.